One TCR beta chain is described in this entry. Its antigen remains unidentified. The data stem from a study of T cell responses to AZD1222 COVID-19 vaccine. The protocol was immunoSEQ multiplex PCR, while the TCRdb copy is restricted to in-frame clones and leaves out a portion. The sample comprises about 97,000 clones, around 84% of which are singletons, and more than 1.2% rests with the top ten. General study findings and limits: Clonal diversity was possibly underestimated, and white British individuals and females predominated among donors. Among vaccine-associated CD4 TCRs, coverage spanned spike, with dominance at 160-218 and 743-854.

The material was peripheral blood, obtained on day 0 of AZD1222 vaccination. The sequence was obtained from an adult in good health.

The CDR3 region is CASSPVSVGGTYNEQFF. DNA for the CDR3: TGTGCCAGCAGTCCCGTCTCAGTCGGAGGAACGTACAATGAGCAGTTCTTC. This chain connects TRBV27 to TRBJ2-1; tentatively, D is TRBD2 (5 bases). The CDR3 contains 17 residues. Trimming cost V 5 bases and J 4 bases, with 21 bases left between them. CDR1 is MNHEY, CDR2 SMNVEV, per germline (reference sequence).